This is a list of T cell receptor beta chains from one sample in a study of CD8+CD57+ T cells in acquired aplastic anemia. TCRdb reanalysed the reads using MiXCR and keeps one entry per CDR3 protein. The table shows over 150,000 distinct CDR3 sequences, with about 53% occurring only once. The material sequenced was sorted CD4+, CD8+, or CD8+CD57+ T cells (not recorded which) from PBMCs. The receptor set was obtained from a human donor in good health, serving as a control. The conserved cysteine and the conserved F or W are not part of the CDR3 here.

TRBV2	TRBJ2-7	ASSAVNSYEQY
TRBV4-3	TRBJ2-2	VSSVRLNTGELF
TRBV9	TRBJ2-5	ASSVRGDETQY
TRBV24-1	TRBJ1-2	ATSDLGGDGYT
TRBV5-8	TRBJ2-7	ASSLRPSGDYEQY
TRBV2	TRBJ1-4	ASLAATNEKLF
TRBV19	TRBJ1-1	ASRPQGMNTEAF
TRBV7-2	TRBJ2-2	ASSLVSRELF
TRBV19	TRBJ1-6	ASSIGGGSPLH
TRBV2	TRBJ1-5	ASRWDRGLGQPQH
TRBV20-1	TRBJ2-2	SLRGGGQGGNTGELF